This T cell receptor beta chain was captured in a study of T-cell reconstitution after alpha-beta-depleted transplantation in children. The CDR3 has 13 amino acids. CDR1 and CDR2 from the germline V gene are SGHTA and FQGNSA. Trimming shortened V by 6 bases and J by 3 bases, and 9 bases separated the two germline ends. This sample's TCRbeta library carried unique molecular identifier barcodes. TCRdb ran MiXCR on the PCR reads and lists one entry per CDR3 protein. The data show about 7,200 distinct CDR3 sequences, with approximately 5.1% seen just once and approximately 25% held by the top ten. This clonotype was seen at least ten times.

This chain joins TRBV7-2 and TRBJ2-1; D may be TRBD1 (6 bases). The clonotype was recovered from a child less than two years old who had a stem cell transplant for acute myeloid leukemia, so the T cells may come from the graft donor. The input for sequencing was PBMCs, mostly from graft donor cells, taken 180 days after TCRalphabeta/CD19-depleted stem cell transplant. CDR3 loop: CASRQGGYNEQFF. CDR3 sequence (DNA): TGTGCCAGCAGACAGGGTGGCTACAATGAGCAGTTCTTC.